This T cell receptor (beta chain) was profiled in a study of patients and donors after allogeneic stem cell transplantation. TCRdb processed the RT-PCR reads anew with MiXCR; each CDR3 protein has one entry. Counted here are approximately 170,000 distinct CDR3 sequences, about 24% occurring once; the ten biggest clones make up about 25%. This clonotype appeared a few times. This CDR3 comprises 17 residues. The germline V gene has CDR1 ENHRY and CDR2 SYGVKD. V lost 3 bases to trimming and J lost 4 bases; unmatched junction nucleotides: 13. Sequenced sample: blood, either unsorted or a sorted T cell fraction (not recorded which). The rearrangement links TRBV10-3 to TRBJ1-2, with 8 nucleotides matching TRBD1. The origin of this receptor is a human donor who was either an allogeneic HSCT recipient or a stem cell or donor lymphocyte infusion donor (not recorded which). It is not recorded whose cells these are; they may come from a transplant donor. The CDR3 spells CAISESADRGPIYGYTF. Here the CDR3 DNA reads TGTGCCATCAGTGAATCGGCCGACAGGGGCCCAATCTATGGCTACACCTTC.